Listed below are T cell receptor beta chains from one sample, sequenced in a study of cytomegalovirus exposure and HLA in healthy donors. This table comes from immunoSEQ multiplex PCR, and its TCRdb copy is limited to in-frame clones, with some not included. Found here are roughly 200,000 clones, around 77% of them singletons; the top ten hold over 2%. Sequencing was performed on PBMCs. Every receptor here comes from a man in his sixties in good health and CMV-seronegative. CDR3s include the opening cysteine and the closing phenylalanine or tryptophan. Each record gives: D gene, clone size, J gene, V gene, CDR3 protein, CDR3 DNA. The D gene is left open where the match is weak. The size field is filled for only some rows; it gives once, few, many or a size class.

>-|-|TRBJ2-7|TRBV20-1
CSARDAERAYF
TGCAGTGCTAGAGATGCGGAGAGGGCGTACTTC
>TRBD1|-|TRBJ2-5|TRBV6-1
CASSDGDRGMQETQYF
TGTGCCAGCAGTGATGGAGACAGGGGGATGCAAGAGACCCAGTACTTC
>-|-|TRBJ2-7|TRBV6-1
CASNGRGGPYEQYF
TGTGCCAGCAATGGACGAGGGGGACCCTACGAGCAGTACTTC
>-|-|TRBJ1-2|TRBV19
CASSTPDRRYGYTF
TGTGCCAGTAGCACACCGGACAGAAGGTATGGCTACACCTTC
>TRBD2|-|TRBJ2-5|TRBV6-4
CASSELAGGQETQYF
TGTGCCAGCAGTGAACTAGCGGGGGGGCAAGAGACCCAGTACTTC
>-|-|TRBJ2-3|TRBV10-3
CAISDTGSTDTQYF
TGTGCCATCAGTGATACAGGGAGCACAGATACGCAGTATTTT
>-|-|TRBJ1-2|TRBV11-2
CASSLVGGDFDYGYTF
TGTGCCAGCAGCTTAGTGGGGGGAGACTTTGACTATGGCTACACCTTC
>-|-|TRBJ1-4|TRBV5-4
CASSSHSATNEKLFF
TGTGCCAGCAGCTCACACAGTGCAACTAATGAAAAACTGTTTTTT
>TRBD2|-|TRBJ2-1|TRBV11-2
CASSLELAGGGNEQFF
TGTGCCAGCAGCTTAGAACTAGCGGGAGGAGGCAATGAGCAGTTCTTC
>-|-|TRBJ1-6|TRBV5-6
CASSLLLLGGLDSPLNF
TGTGCCAGCAGCTTGTTGCTGCTCGGGGGGCTTGATTCACCCCTCAACTTT
>-|once|TRBJ1-1|TRBV2
CASRSGAYLEAFF
TGTGCCAGCAGGTCAGGGGCCTACCTCGAAGCTTTCTTT
>-|-|TRBJ2-5|TRBV11-3
CASSSRTNEETQYF
TGTGCCAGCAGTTCTCGGACTAACGAAGAGACCCAGTACTTC
>-|-|TRBJ1-5|TRBV28
CASSLFSIGVSNQPQHF
TGTGCCAGCAGTTTATTCTCGATAGGGGTGAGCAATCAGCCCCAGCATTTT
>-|-|TRBJ1-2|TRBV6-1
CASSGRGQINYGYTF
TGTGCCAGCAGTGGCCGCGGACAGATTAACTATGGCTACACCTTC
>TRBD1|once|TRBJ1-2|TRBV5-1
CASSSALGQNYGYTF
TGCGCCAGCAGCTCCGCGTTGGGACAGAACTATGGCTACACCTTC
>TRBD1|-|TRBJ1-2|TRBV7-2
CASSFGQDYGYTF
TGTGCCAGCAGCTTTGGACAGGACTATGGCTACACCTTC
>TRBD2|-|TRBJ2-1|TRBV13
CASSRGTSGMNEQFF
TGTGCCAGCAGCCGCGGGACTAGCGGTATGAATGAGCAGTTCTTC
>TRBD1|once|TRBJ2-7|TRBV23-1
CASSHWTGDSYEQYF
TGCGCCAGCAGTCACTGGACAGGTGATTCCTACGAGCAGTACTTC
>-|-|TRBJ2-7|TRBV9
CASSVGGSVYEQYF
TGTGCCAGCAGCGTAGGTGGTAGCGTTTACGAGCAGTACTTC
>-|-|TRBJ1-5|TRBV4-2
CASSQAQASNQPQHF
TGTGCCAGCAGCCAGGCCCAGGCTAGCAATCAGCCCCAGCATTTT
>TRBD1|-|TRBJ1-1|TRBV5-1
CASSLPTGGITEAFF
TGCGCCAGCAGCTTGCCGACAGGGGGCATAACTGAAGCTTTCTTT
>-|-|TRBJ1-5|TRBV19
CASSLNEDQPQHF
TGTGCCAGTAGTCTCAACGAGGATCAGCCCCAGCATTTT
>TRBD1|few|TRBJ1-5|TRBV2
CASSGGQGLGQPQHF
TGTGCCAGCAGTGGGGGACAGGGATTGGGTCAGCCCCAGCATTTT
>TRBD2|-|TRBJ2-7|TRBV5-1
CASRSAGTSVYEQYF
TGCGCCAGCAGATCCGCCGGGACTAGTGTCTACGAGCAGTACTTC
>-|-|TRBJ2-1|TRBV6-5
CATTMRNYNEQFF
TGTGCCACCACCATGCGGAACTACAATGAGCAGTTCTTC
>TRBD1|few|TRBJ2-5|TRBV19
CASRPGQYQETQYF
TGTGCCAGTAGGCCGGGACAGTACCAAGAGACCCAGTACTTC
>TRBD2|-|TRBJ2-7|TRBV27
CASSSPTSGRDNGQDF
TGTGCCAGCAGTTCGCCGACTAGCGGGAGGGATAATGGGCAGGACTTC
>TRBD2|-|TRBJ2-3|TRBV5-4
CASSLAGGLLLTDTQYF
TGTGCCAGCAGCCTAGCGGGGGGCCTCCTCCTGACAGATACGCAGTATTTT
>TRBD1|-|TRBJ2-7|TRBV6-6
CAGSPLATGGEQYF
TGTGCCGGCAGCCCCCTGGCTACAGGGGGCGAGCAGTACTTC
>-|-|TRBJ1-3|TRBV12-5
CASGHGNTIYF
TGTGCTAGTGGCCATGGAAACACCATATATTTT
>TRBD2|-|TRBJ2-3|TRBV28
CASSLFGGTSGADTQYF
TGTGCCAGCAGTTTATTTGGGGGGACTAGTGGTGCAGATACGCAGTATTTT
>-|-|TRBJ2-2|TRBV5-1
CASSPGGTANTGELFF
TGCGCCAGCAGCCCGGGAGGGACAGCGAACACCGGGGAGCTGTTTTTT
>-|-|TRBJ1-1|TRBV4-2
CASSQDIAGRKAFF
TGTGCCAGCAGCCAAGATATTGCAGGGCGAAAAGCTTTCTTT
>-|-|TRBJ2-7|TRBV6-1
CASRTTGYYEQYF
TGTGCCAGCAGGACGACAGGCTACTACGAGCAGTACTTC
>-|-|TRBJ2-1|TRBV29-1
CSVDRRLSRDEQFF
TGCAGCGTTGACCGCCGTCTATCTAGAGATGAGCAGTTCTTC
>-|once|TRBJ2-1|TRBV4-3
CASSQDGRVEQFF
TGCGCCAGCAGCCAAGATGGCCGGGTGGAGCAGTTCTTC
>TRBD2|-|TRBJ2-1|TRBV5-1
CASTDSIAGNSYNEQFF
TGCGCCAGCACCGACTCCATAGCGGGAAATTCCTACAATGAGCAGTTCTTC
>-|-|TRBJ1-2|TRBV6-5
CASSALGASNYGYPF
TGTGCCAGCAGTGCTCTGGGGGCATCTAACTATGGCTACCCCTTC
>TRBD1|-|TRBJ1-2|TRBV29-1
CSGGDRDLSVF
TGCAGCGGGGGGGACAGGGACTTATCAGTCTTC
>TRBD2|-|TRBJ2-3|TRBV9
CASSVSAGGNTDTQYF
TGTGCCAGCAGCGTATCAGCGGGGGGAAACACAGATACGCAGTATTTT
>-|-|TRBJ2-1|TRBV29-1
CSGNTVSSYNEQFF
TGCAGCGGAAATACAGTCAGCTCCTACAATGAGCAGTTCTTC
>TRBD1|-|TRBJ1-5|TRBV27
CASRLGTASNQPQHF
TGTGCCAGCAGGTTAGGGACAGCTAGCAATCAGCCCCAGCATTTT
>TRBD2|-|TRBJ2-5|TRBV4-1
CASSQLAGGLETQYF
TGCGCCAGCAGCCAACTAGCGGGGGGTCTAGAGACCCAGTACTTC
>TRBD1|-|TRBJ2-5|TRBV18
CASSPGTGGTQYF
TGTGCCAGCTCACCCGGGACAGGGGGGACCCAGTACTTC
>-|-|TRBJ2-5|TRBV29-1
CSVEWRGLKQETQYF
TGCAGCGTTGAATGGAGAGGACTGAAACAAGAGACCCAGTACTTC
>TRBD1|-|TRBJ1-1|TRBV5-1
CASSLARGQTEAFF
TGCGCCAGCAGCTTAGCCAGGGGGCAGACTGAAGCTTTCTTT
>-|once|TRBJ2-3|TRBV29-1
CSVDFRSTQYF
TGCAGCGTTGACTTCCGCAGTACGCAGTATTTT
>TRBD1|once|TRBJ2-3|TRBV29-1
CSVARQGAPDTQYF
TGCAGCGTCGCCCGACAGGGGGCCCCCGATACGCAGTATTTT
>-|-|TRBJ1-1|TRBV7-9
CSSSLANTEAFF
TGTTCCAGCAGCCTGGCCAACACTGAAGCTTTCTTT
>-|-|TRBJ2-1|TRBV5-1
CASNRTRSSYNEQFF
TGCGCCAGCAATCGGACTCGGAGCTCCTACAATGAGCAGTTCTTC
>TRBD2|once|TRBJ2-2|TRBV7-2
CASSLTSGAGELFF
TGTGCCAGCAGCTTAACTAGCGGAGCCGGGGAGCTGTTTTTT
>TRBD1|-|TRBJ2-3|TRBV2
CASSAQGENGDTQYF
TGTGCCAGCAGTGCTCAGGGGGAGAATGGAGATACGCAGTATTTT
>-|-|TRBJ1-2|TRBV29-1
CGAMRAKEGYGYTF
TGCGGCGCGATGAGGGCGAAGGAGGGCTATGGCTACACCTTC
>TRBD1|-|TRBJ1-2|TRBV6-4
CASSDTGGGGYTF
TGTGCCAGCAGTGACACAGGGGGAGGCGGCTACACCTTC
>-|-|TRBJ2-2|TRBV11-3
CASSTTMGGELFF
TGTGCCAGCAGCACTACCATGGGCGGGGAGCTGTTTTTT
>TRBD2|-|TRBJ2-1|TRBV4-1
CASSRLAPYNEQFF
TGCGCCAGCAGCCGACTAGCTCCCTACAATGAGCAGTTCTTC
>-|-|TRBJ1-4|TRBV5-4
CASSLQGLNEKLFF
TGTGCCAGCAGCTTGCAGGGACTTAATGAAAAACTGTTTTTT
>-|-|TRBJ2-5|TRBV11-2
CASSARGAGDGYRETQYF
TGTGCCAGCAGCGCCAGAGGGGCAGGGGATGGCTACCGGGAGACCCAGTACTTC
>-|-|TRBJ1-4|TRBV11-2
CASSLGGVGEKLFF
TGTGCCAGCAGCTTAGGCGGCGTCGGGGAAAAACTGTTTTTT